Detailed here is one T cell receptor (beta chain). The sample is drawn from a study of metastatic and nonmetastatic thyroid tumors. V was pared by 2 bases and J by 4 bases, with 5 bases between. The CDR3 runs 12 residues. Germline V lookup: CDR1 SGHAT, CDR2 FQNNGV. Via MiXCR, TCRdb re-called the PCR reads. The data contain fewer than 40,000 clones, roughly a third of them singletons. Patients were all untreated before their thyroid surgery. The origin of this receptor is a female donor with papillary thyroid cancer or a benign thyroid nodule (not recorded which). Some clones in this sample may be carry-over from other donors' samples. The sample consisted of tumor tissue. This rearrangement joins TRBV11-2 to TRBJ1-2; D is unresolved. CDR3 amino acids: CASSLNFYGYTF. The CDR3 nucleotides are TGTGCCAGCAGCTTAAACTTCTATGGCTACACCTTC. The full variable domain, with the rest looked up from reference TRBV11-2 and TRBJ1-2, is EAGVAQSPRYKIIEKRQSVAFWCNPISGHATLYWYQQILGQGPKLLIQFQNNGVVDDSQLPKDRFSAERLKGVDSTLKIQPAKLEDSAVYLCASSLNFYGYTFGSGTRLTVV.